Sequencing of this T cell receptor (beta chain) was carried out in a study of CD8 T cells in Susac syndrome. The CDR3 consists of 12 residues. V lost 8 bases and J lost 5, with 12 bases in between. Germline CDR1 reads SNHLY; CDR2 reads FYNNEI. CD8+ and CD4+ T cells from blood underwent TCR beta sequencing, which was carried out in a high-throughput format. Reverse transcription of roughly 0.5 to 1 ug RNA was performed with random hexamers. The authors amplified TCR beta CDR3 across 54 Vbeta and 13 Jbeta using immunoSEQ multiplex PCR. TCRdb analysed the immunoSEQ multiplex PCR reads with MiXCR anew, one entry per CDR3 protein. Among 190,000 or so distinct CDR3 sequences listed, roughly 96% were seen once.

The sequence came from a human donor with multiple sclerosis. The rearrangement links TRBV2 to TRBJ1-1; D not certain. Sequenced sample: CD4+ T cells from PBMCs. CDR3 in amino acids: CASSSHGTEAFF. The CDR3 coding sequence is TGTGCCAGCTCCTCTCATGGGACTGAAGCTTTCTTT. The variable domain in full, with the rest retrieved from reference TRBV2 and TRBJ1-1, is EPEVTQTPSHQVTQMGQEVILRCVPISNHLYFYWYRQILGQKVEFLVSFYNNEISEKSEIFDDQFSVERPDGSNFTLKIRSTKLEDSAMYFCASSSHGTEAFFGQGTRLTVV.